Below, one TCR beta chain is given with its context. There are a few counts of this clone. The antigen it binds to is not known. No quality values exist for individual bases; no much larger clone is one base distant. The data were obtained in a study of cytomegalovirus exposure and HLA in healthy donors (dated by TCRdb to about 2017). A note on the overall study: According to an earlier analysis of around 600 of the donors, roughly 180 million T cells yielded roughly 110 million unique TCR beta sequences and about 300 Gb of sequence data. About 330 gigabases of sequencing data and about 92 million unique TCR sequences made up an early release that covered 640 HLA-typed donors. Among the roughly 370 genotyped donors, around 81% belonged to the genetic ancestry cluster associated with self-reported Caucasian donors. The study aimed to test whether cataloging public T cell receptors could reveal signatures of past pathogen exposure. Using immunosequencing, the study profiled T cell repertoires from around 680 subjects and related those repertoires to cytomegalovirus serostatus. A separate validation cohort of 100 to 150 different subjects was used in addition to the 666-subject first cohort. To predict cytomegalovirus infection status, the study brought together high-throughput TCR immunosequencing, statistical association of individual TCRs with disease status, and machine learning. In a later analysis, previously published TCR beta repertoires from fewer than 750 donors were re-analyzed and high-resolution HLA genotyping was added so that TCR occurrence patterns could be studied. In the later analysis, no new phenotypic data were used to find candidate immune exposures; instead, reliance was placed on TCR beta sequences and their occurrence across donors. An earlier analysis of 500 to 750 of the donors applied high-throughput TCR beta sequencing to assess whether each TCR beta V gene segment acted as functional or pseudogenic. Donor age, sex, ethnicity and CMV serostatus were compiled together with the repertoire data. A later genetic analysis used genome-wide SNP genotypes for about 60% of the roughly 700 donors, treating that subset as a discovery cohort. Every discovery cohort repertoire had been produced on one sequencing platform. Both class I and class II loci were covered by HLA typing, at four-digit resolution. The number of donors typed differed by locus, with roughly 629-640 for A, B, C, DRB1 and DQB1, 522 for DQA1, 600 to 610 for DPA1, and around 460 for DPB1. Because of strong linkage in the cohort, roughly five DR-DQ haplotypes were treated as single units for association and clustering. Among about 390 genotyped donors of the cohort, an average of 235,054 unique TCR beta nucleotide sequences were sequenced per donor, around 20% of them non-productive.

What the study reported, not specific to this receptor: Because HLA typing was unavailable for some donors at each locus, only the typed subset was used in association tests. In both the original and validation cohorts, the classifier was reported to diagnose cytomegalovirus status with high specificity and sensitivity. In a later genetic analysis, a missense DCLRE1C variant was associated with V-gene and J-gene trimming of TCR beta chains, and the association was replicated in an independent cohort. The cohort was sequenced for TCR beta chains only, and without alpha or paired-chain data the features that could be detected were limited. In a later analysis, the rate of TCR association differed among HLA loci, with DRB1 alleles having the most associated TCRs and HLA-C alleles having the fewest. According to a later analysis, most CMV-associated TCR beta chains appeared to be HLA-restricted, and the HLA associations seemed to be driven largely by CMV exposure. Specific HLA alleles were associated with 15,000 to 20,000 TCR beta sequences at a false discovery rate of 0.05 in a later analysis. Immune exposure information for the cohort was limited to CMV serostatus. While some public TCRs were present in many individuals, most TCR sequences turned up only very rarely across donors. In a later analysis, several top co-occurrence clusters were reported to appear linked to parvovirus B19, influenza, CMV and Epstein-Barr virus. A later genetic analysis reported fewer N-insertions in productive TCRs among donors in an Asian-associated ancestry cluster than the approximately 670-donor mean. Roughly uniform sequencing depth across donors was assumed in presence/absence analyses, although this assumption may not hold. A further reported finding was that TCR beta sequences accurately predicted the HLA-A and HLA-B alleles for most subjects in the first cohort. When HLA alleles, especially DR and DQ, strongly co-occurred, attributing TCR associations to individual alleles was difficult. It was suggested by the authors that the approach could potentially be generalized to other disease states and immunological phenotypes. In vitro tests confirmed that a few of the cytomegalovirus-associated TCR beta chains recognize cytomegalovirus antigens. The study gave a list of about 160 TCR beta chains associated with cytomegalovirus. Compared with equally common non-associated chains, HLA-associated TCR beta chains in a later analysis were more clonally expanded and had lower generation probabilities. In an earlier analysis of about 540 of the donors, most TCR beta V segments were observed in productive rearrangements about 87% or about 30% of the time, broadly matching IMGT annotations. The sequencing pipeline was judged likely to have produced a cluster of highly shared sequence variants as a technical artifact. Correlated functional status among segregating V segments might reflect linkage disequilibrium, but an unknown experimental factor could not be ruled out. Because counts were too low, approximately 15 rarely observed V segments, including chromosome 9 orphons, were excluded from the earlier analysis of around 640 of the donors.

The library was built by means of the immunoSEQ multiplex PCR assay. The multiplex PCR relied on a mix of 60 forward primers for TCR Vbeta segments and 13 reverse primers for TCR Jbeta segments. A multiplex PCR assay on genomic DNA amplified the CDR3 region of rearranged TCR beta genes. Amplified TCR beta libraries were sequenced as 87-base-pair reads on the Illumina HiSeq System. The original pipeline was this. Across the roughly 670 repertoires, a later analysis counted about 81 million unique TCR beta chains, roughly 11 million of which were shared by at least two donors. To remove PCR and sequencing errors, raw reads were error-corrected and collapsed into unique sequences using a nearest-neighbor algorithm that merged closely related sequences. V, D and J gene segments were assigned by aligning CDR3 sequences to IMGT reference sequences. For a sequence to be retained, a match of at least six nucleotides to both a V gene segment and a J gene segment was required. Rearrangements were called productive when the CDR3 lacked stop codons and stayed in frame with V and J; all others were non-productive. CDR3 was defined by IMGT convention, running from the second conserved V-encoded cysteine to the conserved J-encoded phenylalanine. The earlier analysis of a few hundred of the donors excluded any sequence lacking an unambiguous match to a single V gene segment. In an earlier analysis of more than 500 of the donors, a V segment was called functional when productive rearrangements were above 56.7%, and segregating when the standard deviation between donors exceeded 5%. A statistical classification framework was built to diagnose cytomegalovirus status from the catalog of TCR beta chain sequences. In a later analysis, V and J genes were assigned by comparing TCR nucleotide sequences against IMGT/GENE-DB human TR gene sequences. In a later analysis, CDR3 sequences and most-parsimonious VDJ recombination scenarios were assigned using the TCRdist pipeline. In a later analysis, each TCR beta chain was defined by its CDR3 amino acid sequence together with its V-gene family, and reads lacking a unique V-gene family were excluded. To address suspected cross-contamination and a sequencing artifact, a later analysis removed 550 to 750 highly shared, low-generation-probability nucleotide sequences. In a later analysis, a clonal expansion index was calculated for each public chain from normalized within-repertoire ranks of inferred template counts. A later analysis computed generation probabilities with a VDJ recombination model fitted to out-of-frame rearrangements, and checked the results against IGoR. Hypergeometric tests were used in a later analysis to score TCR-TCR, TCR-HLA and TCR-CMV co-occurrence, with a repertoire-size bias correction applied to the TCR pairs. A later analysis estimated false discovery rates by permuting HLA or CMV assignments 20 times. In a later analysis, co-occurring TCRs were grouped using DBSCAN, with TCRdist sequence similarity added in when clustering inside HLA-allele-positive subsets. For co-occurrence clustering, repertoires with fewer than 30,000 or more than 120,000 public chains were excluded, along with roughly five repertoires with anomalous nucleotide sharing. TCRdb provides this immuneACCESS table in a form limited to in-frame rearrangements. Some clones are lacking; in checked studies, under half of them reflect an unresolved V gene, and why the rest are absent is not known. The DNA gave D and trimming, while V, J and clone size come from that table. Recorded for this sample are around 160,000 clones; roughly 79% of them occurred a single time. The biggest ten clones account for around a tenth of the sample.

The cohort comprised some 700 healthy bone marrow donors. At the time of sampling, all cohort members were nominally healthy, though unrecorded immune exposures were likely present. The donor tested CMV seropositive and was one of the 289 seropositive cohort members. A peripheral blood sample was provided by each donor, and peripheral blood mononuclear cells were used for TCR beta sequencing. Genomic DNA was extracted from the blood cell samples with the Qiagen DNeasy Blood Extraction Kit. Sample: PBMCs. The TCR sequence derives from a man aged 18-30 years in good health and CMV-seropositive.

CDR3 region: CASSLKEGARSNQPQHF. The base sequence is TGTGCCAGCAGCCTCAAGGAGGGAGCCCGGAGCAATCAGCCCCAGCATTTT. In this chain, TRBV4-2 is recombined with TRBJ1-5; the D gene cannot be named for sure. A distance of 17 bases separates the germline ends of V and J, which lose 4 bases and 1 base respectively. Including cysteine and phenylalanine, the CDR3 has 17 amino acids. Only the CDR3 DNA stays, 51 bases, in frame from base 1. The germline V gene specifies LGHNA as CDR1 and YNFKEQ as CDR2.